One sample yielded the 12 T cell receptor beta chains listed below, sequenced in a study of blood T cell repertoires in COVID-19. The repertoire was sequenced with immunoSEQ multiplex PCR; TCRdb's copy has only in-frame clones and lacks some. Of just under 50,000 clones in the sample, 70% to 85% were seen once. Sequencing was carried out using peripheral blood. All receptors come from a man aged 65-85 years with acute or convalescent COVID-19.

The chain recombines TRBV7-6 with TRBJ2-1; 8 bases are shared with TRBD2. Germline CDR1 is SGHVS and CDR2 is FNYEAQ. V gave up 5 bases and J gave up 0 bases; unmatched junction bases: 3. There are 15 residues in the CDR3. Here the CDR3 reads CASSQLAASYNEQFF. DNA of the CDR3: TGTGCCAGCAGCCAACTAGCGGCCTCCTACAATGAGCAGTTCTTC.

The rearrangement joins TRBV7-2 to TRBJ2-5; tentative D call: TRBD2 (6 bases). Germline V CDR1 and CDR2: SGHTA, FQGNSA. V lost 4 bases, J lost 2 bases, and 8 bases lay in between. The CDR3 covers 13 residues. Written as DNA, the CDR3 is TGTGCCAGCAGCTGGGGACTGCAAGAGACCCAGTACTTC. It codes for CASSWGLQETQYF.

The rearrangement links TRBV9 to TRBJ2-1, with 12 positions matching TRBD1. Germline V CDR1 and CDR2: SGDLS, YYNGEE. The J segment lost 7 bases and the V segment lost 4 bases, leaving 6 bases of the junction unmatched. The CDR3 loop spans 15 amino acids. CDR3 sequence (DNA): TGTGCCAGCAGCCCCGGGACAGGGGGCCAGAATGAGCAGTTCTTC. This codes for CASSPGTGGQNEQFF.

The CDR3 is CASSPGPAGRAIQETQYF. CDR3 sequence (DNA): TGCGCCAGCAGCCCGGGACCGGCGGGAAGAGCGATCCAAGAGACCCAGTACTTC. The chain carries TRBV5-1 and TRBJ2-5; D possibly corresponds to TRBD2 (6 bases). V was cut by 4 bases and J by 1 base, with 23 bases left in between. Germline loops: CDR1 SGHRS, CDR2 YFSETQ. The CDR3 loop spans 18 amino acids.

The V gene is TRBV21-1, the J gene TRBJ2-3; TRBD2, as called in the table, went unchecked against the DNA. TRBV21-1 is labeled a pseudogene. The CDR3 runs to 15 residues. The CDR3 is CASSKCRDCTDTQYF. In nucleotides, the CDR3 is TGTGCCAGCAGCAAGTGTCGGGACTGCACAGATACGCAGTATTTT.

The chain joins TRBV7-9 to TRBJ1-5, with TRBD1 matching 7 bases. Per germline, CDR1 SEHNR and CDR2 FQNEAQ (reference sequence). The V and J ends lost 2 bases and 6 bases, in that order; junction bases with no gene match: 10. The length of the CDR3 is 16 residues. This CDR3 is CASSLSGGPVSQPQHF. The CDR3 nucleotides read TGTGCCAGCAGCTTATCAGGGGGTCCGGTGAGTCAGCCCCAGCATTTT.

The chain uses TRBV14 and TRBJ2-2; 10 bases agree with TRBD2. This CDR3 comprises 18 residues. V lost 3 bases to trimming and J lost 8 bases; unmatched junction nucleotides: 15. The germline gives CDR1 SGHDN, CDR2 FVKESK. CDR3 sequence (DNA): TGTGCCAGCAGCCACCTAAACAGCGGGAGGGCCATCACTGGGGAGCTGTTTTTT. The encoded protein is CASSHLNSGRAITGELFF.

The rearrangement joins TRBV11-2 to TRBJ2-3; possibly TRBD1 for D (6 bases). V gave up 0 bases and J gave up 0 bases, with 10 bases separating them. The germline V gene has CDR1 SGHAT and CDR2 FQNNGV. The length of the CDR3 is 16 residues. CDR3 sequence reads: CASSLDLDSSTDTQYF. The CDR3 DNA is TGTGCCAGCAGCTTAGATCTGGACAGCAGCACAGATACGCAGTATTTT.

This rearrangement joins TRBV6-6 to TRBJ2-7, with D possibly being TRBD2 (6 bases). CDR3 length: 14 amino acids. V lost 0 bases and J 7 bases, leaving 13 bases between the germline ends. In germline, CDR1 is MNHNY, CDR2 SVGAGI (reference sequence). Here the CDR3 DNA reads TGTGCCAGCAGTTACTCGGCTAGCGCTGGGGAGCAGTACTTC. Protein sequence: CASSYSASAGEQYF.

This sequence joins TRBV5-1 and TRBJ2-2, with D maybe TRBD2 (5 bases). CDR3 size: 15 residues. With 4 bases removed from V and 3 bases from J, the gap between germline ends came to 13 bases. Germline-derived CDR1 and CDR2 are SGHRS and YFSETQ. CDR3: CASSLRRGYTGELFF. CDR3 nucleotide sequence: TGCGCCAGCAGCCTACGAAGAGGGTACACCGGGGAGCTGTTTTTT.

The rearrangement uses TRBV18 and TRBJ2-3, with a weak D call TRBD2 (6 bases). The V and J ends lost 1 base and 3 bases respectively, with 17 bases between them. This CDR3 region has 17 residues. Looked up from germline, CDR1 is KGHSH and CDR2 is LQKENI. CDR3 coding DNA: TGTGCCAGCTCACCACTAACCTCCCCTGGGACTACAGATACGCAGTATTTT. Translating gives CASSPLTSPGTTDTQYF.

This sequence joins TRBV7-2 and TRBJ2-5; 12 positions agree with TRBD1. Trimming at V came to 5 bases and at J to 1 base, leaving 11 bases not matched to a gene. The germline V gene encodes CDR1 SGHTA and CDR2 FQGNSA. The CDR3 sequence is 18 residues long. The chain's CDR3 is CASSPGQGASSGQETQYF. For the CDR3, the DNA is TGTGCCAGCAGCCCGGGACAGGGGGCGTCTAGCGGCCAAGAGACCCAGTACTTC.